This T cell receptor (beta chain) is drawn from a study of T cell responses to AZD1222 COVID-19 vaccine. Study-level results: Every sample of the repertoires postdated the peak T cell response. Donors, mostly white British, included more females; clonal diversity was possibly underestimated.

The assay was immunoSEQ multiplex PCR, and TCRdb's table has in-frame clones only and misses some. The data show 80,000 to 100,000 clones, about 91% seen once. As concerns this clone: Its antigen is still unknown.

The CDR3 totals 13 residues. CDR1 and CDR2 from the germline V gene are MNHEY and SMNVEV (reference sequence). The V end lost 4 bases, the J end lost 10 bases, and 11 bases lay between the germline ends. The input for sequencing was peripheral blood, taken on day 0 of MenACWY control vaccination. The clonotype originates from an adult in good health. The chain employs TRBV27 and TRBJ1-6, with D hard to call. For the CDR3, the DNA is TGTGCCAGCAGTTCAGCCAGTATGTCACCCCTCCACTTT. Translation: CASSSASMSPLHF.